The clone carrying this T cell receptor beta chain was detected many times. The antigen is not known. It was with unique molecular identifiers that the TCRbeta library was prepared. Using its own MiXCR run on the PCR reads, TCRdb lists one record per CDR3 protein. The data hold around 450,000 distinct CDR3 sequences, with roughly a tenth observed a single time. The CDR3 sequence is 15 residues long. The V end was cut by 6 bases, the J end by 4 bases, with 16 bases between. Per germline, CDR1 SGHRS and CDR2 YFSETQ. The data are from a study of T-cell reconstitution after alpha-beta-depleted transplantation in children. General study findings and limits: Alpha-beta T cells present about two months after transplant were reported to originate from several hundred expanded graft clones.

This clonotype was obtained from a child aged 2-15 years with inherited bone marrow failure, due to receive a stem cell transplant. The V gene is TRBV5-1, the J gene TRBJ2-2, with D tentatively TRBD2 (6 bases). This sample comprised PBMCs, obtained before TCRalphabeta/CD19-depleted stem cell transplant. Written as DNA, the CDR3 is TGCGCCAGCACCCGGGGCCCGGGAGCCACCGGGGAGCTGTTTTTT. Its protein is CASTRGPGATGELFF.